These 22 T cell receptor beta chains were sequenced from one sample in a study of blood T cell repertoires in COVID-19. Sequenced by immunoSEQ multiplex PCR; TCRdb stores in-frame clones only, minus some. The repertoire holds about 360,000 clones, with approximately 86% as singletons. The sequenced sample consisted of peripheral blood. Receptor source: a woman aged 60-70 years with COVID-19, enrolled during active disease.

This clone was detected many times. The chain joins TRBV5-1 to TRBJ2-2, with 7 bases aligning to TRBD1. Germline CDR1 SGHRS, CDR2 YFSETQ. J gave up 2 bases and V 1 base, and 8 bases lay outside the gene matches. The CDR3 totals 17 residues. CDR3 sequence reads: CASSLNFGTVNTGELFF. DNA of the CDR3: TGCGCCAGCAGCTTGAATTTCGGGACAGTAAACACCGGGGAGCTGTTTTTT. The variable domain in full, with the rest retrieved from reference TRBV5-1 and TRBJ2-2, is KAGVTQTPRYLIKTRGQQVTLSCSPISGHRSVSWYQQTPGQGLQFLFEYFSETQRNKGNFPGRFSGRQFSNSRSEMNVSTLELGDSALYLCASSLNFGTVNTGELFFGEGSRLTVL.

The chain uses TRBV20-1 and TRBJ1-1; tentatively, D is TRBD1 (5 bases). Deletions cut 3 bases from V and 8 bases from J, with 10 bases between. The germline CDR1 and CDR2 sequences are DFQATT and SNEGSKA (reference sequence). CDR3 length: 11 amino acids. The CDR3 bases are TGCAGTGCTAGTCGGGGGGAGGAAGCTTTCTTT. This gives the protein CSASRGEEAFF.

V is TRBV4-2 and J is TRBJ2-1; D is unresolved. Trimming left V 0 bases short and J 1 base short, with 10 bases between. In germline, CDR1 is LGHNA, CDR2 YNFKEQ. This CDR3 is 16 amino acids long. DNA for the CDR3: TGTGCCAGCAGCCAAGATTCCGACTTTTCCTACAATGAGCAGTTCTTC. As protein: CASSQDSDFSYNEQFF.

This chain uses TRBV7-3 with TRBJ2-3; the D gene is possibly TRBD2 (5 bases). The CDR3 covers 13 residues. The V gene lost 4 bases and the J gene lost 11 bases, with 16 bases spanning the gap. Germline CDR1 reads SGHTA; CDR2 reads FQGTGA. CDR3 bases: TGTGCCAGCAGCTCTCCCGGGCGGGTGGGGCAGTATTTT. Amino acids: CASSSPGRVGQYF.

This clone was observed a single time. The J gene is TRBJ1-1, the V gene TRBV5-1; 7 bases agree with TRBD1. The CDR3 is made up of 14 amino acids. V shed 4 bases and J 4 bases; nucleotides not matched to a gene: 7. Germline V gene lookup returns CDR1 SGHRS and CDR2 YFSETQ. The CDR3, as DNA: TGCGCCAGCAGCGCCCAGACAGGGTCCACTGAAGCTTTCTTT. Protein: CASSAQTGSTEAFF.

The chain combines TRBV19 with TRBJ2-3, with D possibly TRBD2 on 5 matching bases. The CDR3 loop spans 16 amino acids. Germline V gives CDR1 LNHDA, CDR2 SQIVND (reference sequence). Trimming stripped 2 bases from V and 3 bases from J, with 15 bases between. The DNA of the CDR3 is TGTGCCAGTAGTATAAGTGGAGGTAGTGGGACAGATACGCAGTATTTT. Amino acid sequence: CASSISGGSGTDTQYF.

The genes are TRBV7-9 and TRBJ2-7, with D possibly matching TRBD1 (6 bases). Germline V CDR1 and CDR2: SEHNR, FQNEAQ (reference sequence). The CDR3 sequence is 14 residues long. The V and J ends lost 4 bases and 1 base respectively, with 11 bases between them. CDR3: CASSSYRESYEQYF. CDR3 in DNA: TGTGCCAGCAGCTCATACAGGGAATCCTACGAGCAGTACTTC.

The V gene is TRBV13, the J gene TRBJ2-3; a weak D match, TRBD1 (5 bases). Germline CDR1 is PRHDT and CDR2 is FYEKMQ (reference sequence). The CDR3 sequence is 15 residues long. V dropped 0 bases and J dropped 2 bases, with 9 bases sitting between them. The DNA of the CDR3 is TGTGCCAGCAGCTTAGGAGGGGTCTTCACAGATACGCAGTATTTT. Its protein is CASSLGGVFTDTQYF.

The genes are TRBV9 and TRBJ1-2; D gene uncertain. The germline V and J ends were trimmed by 3 bases and 8 bases, with 5 bases remaining between them. Germline CDR1 SGDLS, CDR2 YYNGEE. The length of the CDR3 is 10 residues. CDR3 coding DNA: TGTGCCAGCAGCGGGGCCGGCTACACCTTC. It specifies CASSGAGYTF.

The rearrangement uses TRBV2 and TRBJ1-2; a possible D gene is TRBD1 (5 bases). This CDR3 spans 14 amino acids. The ends were cut back, 6 bases at V and 3 bases at J, with 14 bases in the middle. Germline CDR1 is SNHLY and CDR2 is FYNNEI. The CDR3 bases are TGTGCCAGCAGACTCGCGGGACGGTACTATGGCTACACCTTC. It encodes CASRLAGRYYGYTF.

This clone was recorded only once. This chain joins TRBV30 and TRBJ1-4, with TRBD1 as a possible D gene (6 bases). The CDR3 extends over 15 amino acids. CDR1 is GTSNPN, CDR2 SVGIG, per germline (reference sequence). The V end was cut by 4 bases, the J end by 5 bases, with 17 bases between. The CDR3 nucleotides read TGTGCCTGGATTCCCCAGGGTAGGGGGAATGAAAAACTGTTTTTT. Translated, it gives CAWIPQGRGNEKLFF.

The chain employs TRBV14 and TRBJ1-6; unclear D gene. Germline lookup yields CDR1 SGHDN and CDR2 FVKESK. Deletions cut 4 bases from V and 7 bases from J, with 14 bases between. This CDR3 spans 15 amino acids. CDR3 amino acids: CASSRFGVVNSPLHF. The CDR3 region has the DNA TGTGCCAGCAGCCGATTCGGGGTAGTGAATTCACCCCTCCACTTT.

V and J are TRBV9 and TRBJ2-3; 16 positions agree with TRBD2. The CDR3 runs to 17 residues. Germline V gene sequence: CDR1 SGDLS, CDR2 YYNGEE. Trimming removed 3 bases from V and 6 bases from J; junction bases left unmatched: 7. The CDR3 bases are TGTGCCAGCAGCGGCGGGACTAGCGGGGGGGCCTTTGATACGCAGTATTTT. As protein: CASSGGTSGGAFDTQYF.

As to this clone: The sample contains more than one DNA sequence encoding this CDR3. This chain links TRBV19 with TRBJ1-1; 8 bases match TRBD1. With V trimmed by 8 bases and J by 1 base, 3 bases remained unmatched. There are 13 residues in the CDR3. Germline V gives CDR1 LNHDA, CDR2 SQIVND (reference sequence). The CDR3 DNA reads as TGTGCCAGTGGAGACAGGGGGAACACTGAAGCTTTCTTT. Translation gives CASGDRGNTEAFF. Using reference TRBV19 and TRBJ1-1 for the parts outside the CDR3, the full variable domain is DGGITQSPKYLFRKEGQNVTLSCEQNLNHDAMYWYRQDPGQGLRLIYYSQIVNDFQKGDIAEGYSVSREKKESFPLTVTSAQKNPTAFYLCASGDRGNTEAFFGQGTRLTVV.

The V and J genes are TRBV27 and TRBJ2-1; 10 nucleotides match TRBD2. Germline CDR1 is MNHEY and CDR2 is SMNVEV (reference sequence). The CDR3 length is 18 residues. Trimming cost V 5 bases and J 10 bases; bases outside gene matches: 20. The CDR3 here is CASSPSGNSGGPQGEQFF. CDR3 nucleotide sequence: TGTGCCAGCAGTCCCTCGGGGAATAGCGGGGGGCCCCAAGGCGAGCAGTTCTTC.

The CDR3 DNA sequence: TGCAGTGCTAGTGCGCTAGCGGGGACCAATGAGCAGTTCTTC. The encoded protein is CSASALAGTNEQFF. The rearrangement joins TRBV20-1 to TRBJ2-1, with 9 bases lining up with TRBD2. The CDR3 length is 14 residues. Per the germline V gene, CDR1 is DFQATT and CDR2 is SNEGSKA (reference sequence). Losses at the gene ends were 3 bases for V and 6 bases for J; bases not matched to a gene: 6.

The rearrangement links TRBV19 to TRBJ1-3, with 7 bases fitting TRBD1. This CDR3 spans 15 amino acids. CDR1 is LNHDA, CDR2 SQIVND, per germline (reference sequence). The V segment lost 3 bases and the J segment 4 bases; nucleotides outside the gene matches: 6. This chain's CDR3 is CASSIQGDLGNTIYF. CDR3 nucleotide sequence: TGTGCCAGTAGTATCCAGGGGGACCTCGGAAACACCATATATTTT.

The chain couples TRBV11-2 to TRBJ1-1, with TRBD1 as a possible D gene (6 bases). The CDR3 covers 12 residues. Trimming took 4 bases from V and 11 from J, leaving 14 bases between them. CDR1 is SGHAT and CDR2 is FQNNGV in the germline V gene. CDR3 sequence reads: CASSSTQGYAFF. The CDR3 coding sequence is TGTGCCAGCAGCTCGACACAGGGTTATGCTTTCTTT.

CDR3 region: CASRARNSGANVLTF. The CDR3 region has the DNA TGTGCCAGCAGGGCTAGAAACTCTGGGGCCAACGTCCTGACTTTC. This rearrangement joins TRBV9 to TRBJ2-6; D not certain. Trimming removed 5 bases at V and 0 bases at J, with 9 bases between. Germline assignment: CDR1 SGDLS and CDR2 YYNGEE. The CDR3 has 15 amino acids.

The V and J genes are TRBV11-2 and TRBJ1-6; D may be TRBD1 (6 bases). Germline lookup yields CDR1 SGHAT and CDR2 FQNNGV. CDR3 length equals 13 residues. Trimming removed 4 bases at V and 10 bases at J, with 11 bases between. Here the CDR3 reads CASSSPGDSPLHF. CDR3 coding DNA: TGTGCCAGCAGCTCTCCAGGGGACTCACCCCTCCACTTT.

The V call is TRBV5-1, the J call TRBJ1-1, with a tentative D call TRBD1 (5 bases). Trimming removed 3 bases from V and 4 bases from J, with 16 bases in between. Germline V gives CDR1 SGHRS, CDR2 YFSETQ. This CDR3 spans 15 amino acids. The CDR3 DNA sequence: TGCGCCAGCAGCTCTACAGTTCAGGGTGGCACTGAAGCTTTCTTT. Protein: CASSSTVQGGTEAFF.

The chain links TRBV7-7 to TRBJ2-7, with 7 positions matching TRBD1. The CDR3 runs 13 residues. With 5 bases clipped from V and 3 bases from J, the junction kept 4 bases outside the gene matches. From germline, CDR1 is SSHAT and CDR2 FNYEAQ (reference sequence). The CDR3 loop is CASSIDRDYEQYF. The CDR3 DNA is TGTGCCAGCAGCATAGACAGGGACTACGAGCAGTACTTC.